The present entry profiles one T cell receptor beta chain with its context. Its antigen remains unidentified. No base quality information exists; no much larger clone differs at one position. The data are from a study of control samples from healthy donors and cancer patients (TCRdb year 2020). Library construction relied on the immunoSEQ multiplex PCR assay. As stored in TCRdb, this immuneACCESS dataset retains in-frame rearrangements with V and J assigned. A fraction of the clones does not appear; measured against another copy, unresolved V genes explain less than half of the discrepancy, and the remainder lacks a known reason. The table for this sample lists roughly 180,000 clones; about 90% of them were counted only once. Clones ranked in the top ten supply just over 2% of the sample. The CDR3 contains 16 residues, cysteine and phenylalanine counted. Of the read, only the CDR3 DNA is kept; its 48 bases are in frame from base 1. Deletion took 4 bases off V and 4 bases off J, with a span of 18 bases between the germline ends. CDR1 and CDR2 were assigned from the germline V gene (reference sequence) as MNHNY and SVGAGI.

This clonotype originated in a woman aged 40 to 55 in good health. Here the chain combines TRBV6-6 and TRBJ2-3; a tentative D match to TRBD2 spans 6 bases. The sample taken for sequencing was blood. The DNA reads TGTGCCAGCAGTTCGGGACTCCGGTCGGGGTCAGATACGCAGTATTTT. This codes for CASSSGLRSGSDTQYF.